The T cell receptor (beta chain) described here comes from a study of neoadjuvant nivolumab and ipilimumab in lung cancer. Germline V gene sequence: CDR1 SGHAT, CDR2 FQNNGV. This CDR3 has 14 amino acids. V was clipped by 3 bases and J by 2 bases, with 11 bases between them. Produced via immunoSEQ multiplex PCR; TCRdb's table is partial and in-frame only. The repertoire has about 7,800 clones, around 86% of them found once; the top ten carry 2.4%. This TCR was recovered from an adult with non-small cell lung cancer. Some clones in this sample may be carry-over from other donors' samples. The rearrangement joins TRBV11-2 to TRBJ2-7; D perhaps matches TRBD2 (6 bases). The starting material was tumor tissue, obtained after neoadjuvant nivolumab, alone or with ipilimumab, at or shortly before surgery. The CDR3 DNA reads TGTGCCAGCAGCTTTCCGGGAGCCGCCTACGAGCAGTACTTC. This codes for CASSFPGAAYEQYF.